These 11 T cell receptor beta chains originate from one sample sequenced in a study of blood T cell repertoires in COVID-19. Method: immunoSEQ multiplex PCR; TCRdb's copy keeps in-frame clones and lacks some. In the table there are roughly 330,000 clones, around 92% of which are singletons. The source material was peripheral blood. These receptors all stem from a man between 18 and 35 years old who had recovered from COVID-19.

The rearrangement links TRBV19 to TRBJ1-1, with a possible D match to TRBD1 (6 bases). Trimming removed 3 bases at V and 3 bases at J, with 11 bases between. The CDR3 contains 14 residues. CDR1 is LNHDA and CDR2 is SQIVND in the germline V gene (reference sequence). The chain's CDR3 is CASSIRGSYTEAFF. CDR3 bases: TGTGCCAGTAGTATCAGGGGTTCCTACACTGAAGCTTTCTTT.

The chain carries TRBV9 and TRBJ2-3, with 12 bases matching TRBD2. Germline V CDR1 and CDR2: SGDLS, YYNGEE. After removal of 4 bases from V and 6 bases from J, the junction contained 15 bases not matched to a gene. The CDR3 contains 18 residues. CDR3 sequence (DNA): TGTGCCAGCAGCCCCCACCGACGACTAGCGGGAGTTGAGGATACGCAGTATTTT. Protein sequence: CASSPHRRLAGVEDTQYF.

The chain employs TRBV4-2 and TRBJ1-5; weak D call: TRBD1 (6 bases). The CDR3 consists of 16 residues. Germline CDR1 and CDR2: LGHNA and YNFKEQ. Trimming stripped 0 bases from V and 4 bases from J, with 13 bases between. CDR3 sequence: CASSQEIEGQNQPQHF. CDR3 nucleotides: TGTGCCAGCAGCCAAGAGATCGAGGGACAAAATCAGCCCCAGCATTTT.

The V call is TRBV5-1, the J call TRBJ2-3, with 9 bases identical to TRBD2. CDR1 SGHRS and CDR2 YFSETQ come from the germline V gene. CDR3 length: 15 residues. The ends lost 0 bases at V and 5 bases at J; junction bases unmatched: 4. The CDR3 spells CASSLAGSGGDTQYF. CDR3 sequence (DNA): TGCGCCAGCAGCTTGGCGGGTAGCGGGGGAGATACGCAGTATTTT. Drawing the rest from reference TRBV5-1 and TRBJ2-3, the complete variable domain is KAGVTQTPRYLIKTRGQQVTLSCSPISGHRSVSWYQQTPGQGLQFLFEYFSETQRNKGNFPGRFSGRQFSNSRSEMNVSTLELGDSALYLCASSLAGSGGDTQYFGPGTRLTVL.

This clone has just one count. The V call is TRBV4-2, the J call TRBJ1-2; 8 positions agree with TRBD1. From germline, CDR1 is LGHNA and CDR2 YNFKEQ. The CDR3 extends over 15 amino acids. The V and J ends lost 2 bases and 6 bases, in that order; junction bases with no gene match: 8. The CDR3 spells CASSQQTGGTDGYTF. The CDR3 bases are TGTGCCAGCAGCCAACAAACAGGGGGAACTGATGGCTACACCTTC.

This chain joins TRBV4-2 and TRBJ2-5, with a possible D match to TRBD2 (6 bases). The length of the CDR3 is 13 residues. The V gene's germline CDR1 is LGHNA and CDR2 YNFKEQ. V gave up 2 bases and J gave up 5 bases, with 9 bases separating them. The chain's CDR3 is CASSQRLVETQYF. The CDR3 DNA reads TGTGCCAGCAGCCAACGACTAGTGGAGACCCAGTACTTC.

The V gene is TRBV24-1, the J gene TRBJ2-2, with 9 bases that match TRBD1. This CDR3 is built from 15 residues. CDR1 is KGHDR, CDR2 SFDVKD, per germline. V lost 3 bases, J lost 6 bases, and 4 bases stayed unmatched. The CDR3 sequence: CATSDRGTGSGELFF. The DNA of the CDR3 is TGTGCCACCAGTGATCGCGGGACAGGGTCCGGGGAGCTGTTTTTT.

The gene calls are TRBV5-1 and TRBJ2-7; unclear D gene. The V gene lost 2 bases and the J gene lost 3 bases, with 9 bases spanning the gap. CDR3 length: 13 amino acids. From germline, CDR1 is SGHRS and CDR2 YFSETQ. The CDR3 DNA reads TGCGCCAGCAGCTTTGACGGAGACTACGAGCAGTACTTC. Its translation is CASSFDGDYEQYF.

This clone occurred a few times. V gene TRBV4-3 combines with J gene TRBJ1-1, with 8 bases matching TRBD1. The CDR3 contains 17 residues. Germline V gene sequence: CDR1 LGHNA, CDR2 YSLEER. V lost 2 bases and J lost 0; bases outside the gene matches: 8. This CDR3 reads CASSQILTGAVNTEAFF. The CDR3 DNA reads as TGCGCCAGCAGCCAAATCTTGACAGGGGCAGTGAACACTGAAGCTTTCTTT.

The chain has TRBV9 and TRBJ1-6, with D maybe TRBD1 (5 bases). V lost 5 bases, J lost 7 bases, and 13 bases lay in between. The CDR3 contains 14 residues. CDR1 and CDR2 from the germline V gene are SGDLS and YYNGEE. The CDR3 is CASSRQGENSPLHF. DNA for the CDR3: TGTGCCAGCAGTCGTCAGGGCGAAAATTCACCCCTCCACTTT.

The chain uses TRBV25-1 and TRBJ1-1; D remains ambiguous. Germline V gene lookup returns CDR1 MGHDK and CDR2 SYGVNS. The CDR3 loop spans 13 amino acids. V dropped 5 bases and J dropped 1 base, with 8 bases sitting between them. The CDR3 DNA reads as TGTGCCAGCAGTCCAATTCCGAACACTGAAGCTTTCTTT. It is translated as CASSPIPNTEAFF. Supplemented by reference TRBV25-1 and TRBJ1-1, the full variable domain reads EADIYQTPRYLVIGTGKKITLECSQTMGHDKMYWYQQDPGMELHLIHYSYGVNSTEKGDLSSESTVSRIRTEHFPLTLESARPSHTSQYLCASSPIPNTEAFFGQGTRLTVV.